This T cell receptor (beta chain) appears in the sequencing data of a study of blood T cells in healthy people across ages (dated by TCRdb to about 2015). In terms of the full investigation: Template switching captured roughly one uniquely barcoded TCR beta cDNA molecule per two T cells in model experiments. Age-related changes in TCR beta repertoire diversity were measured in the study by deep sequencing normalized with unique cDNA molecular identifiers. Donors were grouped into four age groups: young (average approximately 16 years), middle-aged (roughly 37), aged (around 60) and long-lived (just over 80). Donors of different ages were randomly distributed across sequencing lanes to avoid experimental bias. The study analyzed two additional independent replicas of 1 million unique cDNA reads from the same blood draw for two donors, one aged 18 to 29 and one aged 80 or older. General conclusions and limits of the study: Compared with the aged group, more naive CD4+ T cells, fewer expanded clones and increased TCR diversity were shown by the long-lived group, suggesting age selection. As age increased, observed TCR beta diversity per million T cells dropped in a roughly linear way, and a significant reduction was already evident by age 40. There was a strong correlation between observed TCR beta diversity and the percentage of naive T cells measured by flow cytometry. Total diversity estimates from one million sequenced T cells were considered lower bounds and underestimates. Conclusive comparison of naive and antigen-experienced compartments was prevented by the profiling of bulk unsorted PBMCs. Because the CMV infection status of the donors was unknown, age-related changes in expanded clonotypes may potentially have been confounded.

The donors were a few dozen Caucasian individuals from Russia, aged 6 to 90 years, who were systemically healthy. Each donor gave around 9.8 milliliters of peripheral blood, collected into EDTA-treated Vacutainer tubes. Ficoll-Paque density-gradient centrifugation was used to isolate PBMCs, with at least 7 million per sample. Trizol reagent was used to extract total RNA from the PBMCs, yielding at least 5.5 micrograms per sample. The percentages of naive CD45RAhigh/CD27high T cells were determined by flow cytometry on a PBMC aliquot from every donor. As regards this clonotype: Its antigen is still unknown. No much larger clone is present one base from it, and per-base qualities are unavailable.

The library was made by 5' RACE. A second 7 to 11 cycle PCR used a sample-barcoded 5' primer and a J-beta primer mix. Each TCR beta cDNA molecule received a unique molecular identifier from a template-switch 5' adaptor carrying 12 random nucleotides. At least 2.5 million CDR3-containing paired-end reads were obtained from each sample. The Mint cDNA synthesis kit, primed by a TRBC-specific oligonucleotide, was used to synthesize first-strand cDNA from all RNA. Following uracil-DNA glycosylase treatment, a first 18-cycle PCR with universal primers M1SS and BC2_uni_R was performed on all cDNA. The study's own analysis went as follows. Each sample was normalized by randomly selecting 1 million high-quality reads, each carrying a distinct molecular identifier. Instead of being binned into consensus sequences, reads that shared molecular identifiers were thrown out. MiTCR, set to a Q25 quality threshold and the strictest error-elimination algorithm, was used for CDR3 identification, clonotype clustering and error correction. A nonparametric unseen species model with Euler transformation was used to estimate a lower bound on total TCR beta diversity. In TCRdb, the public reads were trimmed at Q25 with fastp and aligned with MiXCR, with productive beta chains retained. A single entry per CDR3 protein holds the most common genes and DNA from its merged rows. For this entry, the V and J calls and clone size follow TCRdb and not the study's own pipeline. The sample data list some 1,800,000 distinct CDR3 sequences, and 35% to 50% of these were observed just once. Of the sample, 23% falls within the top ten clones.

The CDR3 covers 16 residues, taking in both the cysteine and the phenylalanine. Only the CDR3 DNA stays, 48 bases, in frame from base 1. Trimming takes 1 base from V and 2 bases from J, and the germline ends sit 13 bases apart. The germline V gene yields SGHTA for CDR1 and FQGNSA for CDR2. The clonotype comes from a human donor in good health. The chain was built from TRBV7-2 and TRBJ2-3, and TRBD2 may be the D gene, going by 6 matching bases. Sequencing was performed on blood. The CDR3 has the sequence CASSLGPAGSTDTQYF. The nucleotides read TGTGCCAGCAGCTTAGGACCGGCGGGGTCCACAGATACGCAGTATTTT.